This is a list of T cell receptor beta chains from one sample in a study of human T cells and chemical hapten exposure. TCRdb independently ran MiXCR on the RACE reads; one entry per CDR3 protein. Of a few hundred thousand distinct CDR3 sequences listed, under 6.5% are singletons. Sample: whole blood, taken in connection with sensitization to the hapten diphenylcyclopropenone (DPC). These receptor sequences come from a woman younger than 35 with alopecia areata. Some clones in this sample may be carry-over from other donors' samples. CDR3s include the opening cysteine and the closing phenylalanine or tryptophan. A D gene is named only where the DNA matches it firmly. Size is stated for part of the rows, as once, few or many counts, or as a class when the clone is expanded.

CDR3aa,CDR3nt,j_gene,abundance,v_gene,d_gene
CASSLEGIGNTIYF,TGCGCCAGCAGCTTGGAAGGGATCGGAAACACCATATATTTT,TRBJ1-3,many,TRBV5-1,NA
CASSLEGPSGVRNEQFF,TGCGCCAGCAGCTTGGAAGGGCCTAGCGGGGTTCGCAATGAGCAGTTCTTC,TRBJ2-1,few,TRBV5-1,TRBD2
CSARAIDRNSGNTIYF,TGCAGTGCTAGAGCCATAGACCGAAATTCTGGAAACACCATATATTTT,TRBJ1-3,NA,TRBV20-1,NA
CASSPLAEYNEQFF,TGTGCCAGCAGCCCACTAGCGGAGTACAATGAGCAGTTCTTC,TRBJ2-1,NA,TRBV6-2/TRBV6-3,TRBD2
CASSPTGAHTQYF,TGTGCCAGCAGCCCGACAGGGGCGCATACGCAGTATTTT,TRBJ2-3,few,TRBV3-1,TRBD1
CASSEPPYRTQYF,TGTGCCAGCAGTGAACCCCCGTATCGGACCCAGTACTTC,TRBJ2-5,few,TRBV6-1,NA
CASSPSIDFTDTQYF,TGTGCCAGCAGCCCAAGCATAGATTTCACAGATACGCAGTATTTT,TRBJ2-3,NA,TRBV11-2,NA
CASSLGSSGGADTQYF,TGCGCCAGCAGCTTGGGGTCTAGCGGAGGCGCAGATACGCAGTATTTT,TRBJ2-3,many,TRBV5-1,TRBD2
CASSQDGYLGSPLHF,TGTGCCAGCAGCCAAGACGGGTATTTAGGATCACCCCTCCACTTT,TRBJ1-6,few,TRBV4-2,NA
CASSYLGSASMYF,TGTGCCAGCAGTTACTTGGGATCTGCAAGTATGTACTTC,TRBJ2-4,few,TRBV6-5,NA
CASSFPGQGSGANVLTF,TGTGCCAGCAGTTTCCCGGGACAGGGTTCTGGGGCCAACGTCCTGACTTTC,TRBJ2-6,few,TRBV6-6,TRBD1
CASLGYGYTF,TGTGCCAGCCTCGGCTATGGCTACACCTTC,TRBJ1-2,many,TRBV12-3/TRBV12-4,NA
CASGPGDDGYTF,TGTGCCAGCGGACCAGGGGACGATGGCTACACCTTC,TRBJ1-2,NA,TRBV28,NA
CASRTSNQPQHF,TGTGCCAGCAGGACTAGCAATCAGCCCCAGCATTTT,TRBJ1-5,few,TRBV6-2/TRBV6-3,NA
CASSPYRGGTEAFF,TGTGCCAGCAGCCCCTACAGGGGAGGCACTGAAGCTTTCTTT,TRBJ1-1,NA,TRBV6-5,TRBD1
CAISESASGF,TGTGCCATCAGTGAGTCTGCATCGGGCTTC,TRBJ2-7,NA,TRBV10-3,NA
CASRKTETTNSPLHF,TGTGCCAGCAGGAAGACCGAGACAACTAATTCACCCCTCCACTTT,TRBJ1-6,few,TRBV2,NA
CASSGTGGDTEAFF,TGTGCCAGCAGTGGTACAGGGGGGGACACTGAAGCTTTCTTT,TRBJ1-1,NA,TRBV2,TRBD1
CASNPGDQQPQHF,TGTGCCAGCAACCCAGGGGACCAACAGCCCCAGCATTTT,TRBJ1-5,many,TRBV2,NA
CASSPQASPTDTQYF,TGTGCCAGCAGCCCCCAGGCGAGTCCCACAGATACGCAGTATTTT,TRBJ2-3,NA,TRBV2,NA
CASSLVLGGGGDTIYF,TGTGCCAGCAGCTTAGTCCTGGGAGGAGGCGGGGACACCATATATTTT,TRBJ1-3,few,TRBV7-2,NA
CASSRGRSSYNEQFF,TGTGCCAGCAGCCGGGGACGCAGCTCCTACAATGAGCAGTTCTTC,TRBJ2-1,NA,TRBV3-1,NA
CASYQTGRKSYGYTF,TGTGCCAGCTATCAAACGGGGCGGAAATCCTATGGCTACACCTTC,TRBJ1-2,many,TRBV12-3/TRBV12-4,NA